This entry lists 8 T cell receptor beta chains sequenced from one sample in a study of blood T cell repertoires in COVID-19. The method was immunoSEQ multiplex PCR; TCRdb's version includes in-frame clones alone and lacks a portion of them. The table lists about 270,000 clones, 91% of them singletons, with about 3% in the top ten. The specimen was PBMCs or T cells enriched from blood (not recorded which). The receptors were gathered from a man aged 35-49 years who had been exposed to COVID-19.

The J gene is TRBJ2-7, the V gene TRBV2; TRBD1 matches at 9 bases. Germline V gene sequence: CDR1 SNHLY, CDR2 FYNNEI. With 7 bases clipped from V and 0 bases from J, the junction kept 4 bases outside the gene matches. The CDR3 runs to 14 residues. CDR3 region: CASINRGPSYEQYF. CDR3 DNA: TGTGCCAGCATTAACAGGGGGCCCTCCTACGAGCAGTACTTC.

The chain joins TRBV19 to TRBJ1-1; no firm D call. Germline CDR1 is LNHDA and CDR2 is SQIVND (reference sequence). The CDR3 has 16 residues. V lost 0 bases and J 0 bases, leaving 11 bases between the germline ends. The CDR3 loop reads CASSIDRRKVNTEAFF. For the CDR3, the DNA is TGTGCCAGTAGTATAGATCGGCGGAAGGTGAACACTGAAGCTTTCTTT.

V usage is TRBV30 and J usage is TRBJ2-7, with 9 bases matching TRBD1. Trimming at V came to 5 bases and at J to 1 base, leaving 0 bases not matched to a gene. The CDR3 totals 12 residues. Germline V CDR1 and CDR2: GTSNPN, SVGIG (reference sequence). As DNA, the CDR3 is TGTGCCTGGGACAGGGGGTCCTACGAGCAGTACTTC. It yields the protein CAWDRGSYEQYF.

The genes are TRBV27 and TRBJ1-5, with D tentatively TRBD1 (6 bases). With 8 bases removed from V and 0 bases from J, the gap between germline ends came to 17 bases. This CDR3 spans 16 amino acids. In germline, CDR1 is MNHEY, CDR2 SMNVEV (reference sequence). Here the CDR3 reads CASGLHGTLSNQPQHF. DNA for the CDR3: TGTGCCAGCGGCCTTCATGGGACACTTAGCAATCAGCCCCAGCATTTT.

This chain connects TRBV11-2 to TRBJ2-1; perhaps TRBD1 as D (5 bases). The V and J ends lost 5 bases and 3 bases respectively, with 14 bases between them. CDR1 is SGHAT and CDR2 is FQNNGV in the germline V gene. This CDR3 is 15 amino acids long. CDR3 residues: CASSLQGGHYNEQFF. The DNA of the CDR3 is TGTGCCAGCAGCCTGCAGGGTGGGCACTACAATGAGCAGTTCTTC.

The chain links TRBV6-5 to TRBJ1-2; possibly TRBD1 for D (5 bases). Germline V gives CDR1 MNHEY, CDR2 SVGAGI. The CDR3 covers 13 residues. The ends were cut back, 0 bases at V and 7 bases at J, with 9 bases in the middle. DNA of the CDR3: TGTGCCAGCAGTTACTCGTCTCAGGGTGGCTACACCTTC. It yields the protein CASSYSSQGGYTF.

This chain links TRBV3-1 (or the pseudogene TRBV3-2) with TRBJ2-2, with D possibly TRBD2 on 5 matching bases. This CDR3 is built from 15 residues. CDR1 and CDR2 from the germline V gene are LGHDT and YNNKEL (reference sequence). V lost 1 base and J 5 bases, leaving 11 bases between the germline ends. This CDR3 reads CASSQGFSGTGELFF. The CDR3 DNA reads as TGTGCCAGCAGCCAAGGGTTCTCGGGGACCGGGGAGCTGTTTTTT.

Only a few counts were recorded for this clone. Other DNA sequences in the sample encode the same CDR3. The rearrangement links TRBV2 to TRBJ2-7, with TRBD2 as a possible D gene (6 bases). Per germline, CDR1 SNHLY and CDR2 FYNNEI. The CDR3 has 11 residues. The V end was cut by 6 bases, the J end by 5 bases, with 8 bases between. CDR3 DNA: TGTGCCAGCAGGGGCGGGGACGAGCAGTACTTC. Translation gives CASRGGDEQYF.